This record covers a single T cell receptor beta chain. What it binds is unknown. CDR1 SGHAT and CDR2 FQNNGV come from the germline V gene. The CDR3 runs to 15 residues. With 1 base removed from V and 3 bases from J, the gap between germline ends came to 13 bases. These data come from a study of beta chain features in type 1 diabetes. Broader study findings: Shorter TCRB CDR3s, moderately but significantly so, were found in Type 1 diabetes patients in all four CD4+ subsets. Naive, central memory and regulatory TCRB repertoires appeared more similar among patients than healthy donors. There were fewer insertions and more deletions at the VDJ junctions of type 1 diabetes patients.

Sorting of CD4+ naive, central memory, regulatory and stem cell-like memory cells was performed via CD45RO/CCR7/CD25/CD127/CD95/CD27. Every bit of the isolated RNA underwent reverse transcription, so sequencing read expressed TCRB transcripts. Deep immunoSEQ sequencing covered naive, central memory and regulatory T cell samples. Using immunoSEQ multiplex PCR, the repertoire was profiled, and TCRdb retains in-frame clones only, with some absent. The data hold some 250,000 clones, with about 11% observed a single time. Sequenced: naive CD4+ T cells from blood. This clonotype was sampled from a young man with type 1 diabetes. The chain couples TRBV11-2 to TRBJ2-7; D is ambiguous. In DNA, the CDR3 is TGTGCCAGCAGCTTAGTGTCAGGATTGGGCTACGAGCAGTACTTC. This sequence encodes CASSLVSGLGYEQYF. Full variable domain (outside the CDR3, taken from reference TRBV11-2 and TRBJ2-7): EAGVAQSPRYKIIEKRQSVAFWCNPISGHATLYWYQQILGQGPKLLIQFQNNGVVDDSQLPKDRFSAERLKGVDSTLKIQPAKLEDSAVYLCASSLVSGLGYEQYFGPGTRLTVT.